One T cell receptor (beta chain) is described in this entry. Its antigen is currently not known. Base qualities are not provided; no much larger clone lies one nucleotide away. The data are from a study of T cell responses to AZD1222 COVID-19 vaccine (dated by TCRdb to about 2021). With regard to the full study: A total of 233 trial participants underwent TCR sequencing, of whom about 210 received two doses of AZD1222 and about 26 received two doses of the MenACWY control vaccine. Trial participants were enrolled by age into 18-55, 56-69 and 70-plus year subgroups, with around 150, 28 and 57 TCR-sequenced participants respectively. Findings and caveats that apply to the study as a whole: Most participants were white British and females outnumbered males, and the authors suggested that clonal diversity may have been underestimated. In the small 56-69-year group, the increase in depth fell short of significance, most likely because of low power. Spike-specific TCR breadth and depth rose significantly after two AZD1222 doses compared with day 0 and with MenACWY recipients. Conclusions about previously exposed vaccinees are limited, since just 6 or 7 AZD1222 recipients were seropositive for SARS-CoV-2 at baseline. Reportedly, almost half of the unique spike-specific TCRs recognized epitopes lying outside the regions that are mutated in the B.1.351 and B.1.1.7 variants. Because no day 14 peak-response samples were available, repertoires were characterized only after the peak T cell response. CD4 TCRs associated with the vaccine covered the entire spike protein, and the dominant responses were in regions 160-218 and 743-854.

This specimen's time point label, interpreted: about 28 days (+/-7) after the second vaccine dose. Because spike-specific TCR depth and breadth did not differ between the two schedules, AZD1222 recipients who got a second dose at roughly 4 weeks were pooled with those who got a second dose at roughly 12 weeks. Samples from vaccinated people were obtained from the UK trials COV001 and COV002, which included a single-blind randomized controlled phase 2/3 trial of AZD1222 (ChAdOx1 nCoV-19) in healthy adults. Trial participant PBMC samples were collected at day 0 and day 28 after the second dose for TCRbeta chain sequencing. The germline V gene yields MNHEY for CDR1 and SVGAGI for CDR2. The CDR3 covers 13 residues, taking in both the cysteine and the phenylalanine. The CDR3 DNA has 39 bases and is translated from base 1. A distance of 12 bases separates the germline ends of V and J, which lose 6 bases and 7 bases respectively.

The CDR3 regions of human TCRbeta chains were analyzed by immunosequencing. On the authors' methods: TCRs in the repertoires were compared against a reference library of SARS-CoV-2-specific TCRs that had been generated with the MIRA antigen-specificity platform. Breadth meant the fraction of unique TCRs that were SARS-CoV-2-associated, whereas depth meant the fraction of total T cells that were SARS-CoV-2-associated. Using the MIRA data, each spike-specific TCR was assigned both to the spike region to which the TCR was reactive and to a CD4 or CD8 class. Log10-transformed breadth and depth values were compared by one-way ANOVA with Sidak's multiple comparisons tests. TCRdb's version of the immuneACCESS table is confined to in-frame rearrangements and falls short of the full clone set. An unresolved V gene accounts for under half of the shortfall where checked; the remainder is of unknown origin. V, J and clone size were drawn from that table, and D and trimming were deduced from the DNA. In all, the sample holds 250,000 to 300,000 clones, and 85% to 95% of those were seen once. In total, the top ten clones hold roughly 0.51% of the sample.

The sequences come from peripheral blood, collected 28 days after the second AZD1222 dose. Recombination linked TRBV6-5 to TRBJ1-4; a confident D gene designation cannot be given. The origin of this receptor is an adult who received the AZD1222 COVID-19 vaccine. CDR3 loop: CASSPPGVEKLFF. Read as DNA, the sequence is TGTGCCAGCAGCCCCCCCGGGGTTGAAAAACTGTTTTTT.